The 32 T cell receptor beta chains below were found in one sample sequenced in a study of blood T cells in healthy people across ages. A sample-barcoded 5' primer and a J-beta primer mix were used in a second PCR of roughly 7 to 12 cycles. TCRdb fed the 5' RACE reads into MiXCR, producing one record per CDR3 protein. The sample consists of around 790,000 distinct CDR3 sequences, around two fifths of them appearing once. Sequenced sample: blood. Source of these receptors: a man between 60 and 70 years old in good health.

The chain is built from TRBV7-2 and TRBJ2-1; D is unclear. CDR3 size: 13 residues. V was shortened by 3 bases and J by 5 bases, with 8 bases between the two germline ends. Germline loops: CDR1 SGHTA, CDR2 FQGNSA. CDR3 coding DNA: TGTGCCAGCAGCTTGCAACCTAACAATGAGCAGTTCTTC. Translated, it gives CASSLQPNNEQFF.

This clonotype was detected only a few times. CDR3 loop: CASSLWGLGNNEQFF. The CDR3 DNA is TGTGCCAGCAGTTTGTGGGGACTAGGAAACAATGAGCAGTTCTTC. V gene TRBV28 combines with J gene TRBJ2-1, with 8 bases aligning to TRBD2. This CDR3 is built from 15 residues. The germline V gene has CDR1 MDHEN and CDR2 SYDVKM. Trimming took 3 bases from V and 5 from J; bases not matched to a gene: 6.

V is TRBV6-2 or TRBV6-3 and J is TRBJ2-5; D unclear. CDR1 and CDR2 from the germline V gene are MNHEY and SVGEGT. This CDR3 comprises 11 residues. Trimming took off 5 bases at V and 7 bases at J, with 8 bases between the two ends. CDR3: CASSGRRTQYF. For the CDR3, the DNA is TGTGCCAGCAGTGGAAGGCGGACCCAGTACTTC.

This clonotype appeared a few times. V and J are TRBV12-3 or TRBV12-4 and TRBJ2-3, with D perhaps TRBD2 (7 bases). This CDR3 spans 14 amino acids. V was pared by 7 bases and J by 6 bases, with 17 bases between. For the CDR3, the DNA is TGTGCCAGCACCTTACAGGCGGGGGCCGATACGCAGTATTTT. It codes for CASTLQAGADTQYF.

This clonotype was observed a few times. Here the CDR3 DNA reads TGTGCCAGCAGCCCCGGTTGGTCCTACAATGAGCAGTTCTTC. Its protein is CASSPGWSYNEQFF. This rearrangement joins TRBV6-2 or TRBV6-3 to TRBJ2-1, with no clear D. CDR3 length: 14 amino acids. The germline V and J ends were trimmed by 6 bases and 1 base, with 10 bases remaining between them. CDR1 is MNHEY and CDR2 is SVGEGT in the germline V gene.

The sample holds many counts of this clonotype. A much larger clone sits a single nucleotide away, making a read error possible. The chain uses TRBV7-9 and TRBJ2-7, with 9 bases lining up with TRBD1. The V segment lost 5 bases and the J segment 7 bases; nucleotides outside the gene matches: 18. The CDR3 is 17 amino acids. Germline CDR1 SEHNR, CDR2 FQNEAQ (reference sequence). CDR3 sequence: CASSPPAGQGRHNEQYF. The CDR3 DNA sequence: TGTGCCAGCAGCCCCCCCGCTGGACAGGGGAGGCACAATGAGCAGTACTTC.

This clonotype was counted only a few times. The V gene is TRBV9, the J gene TRBJ2-7; D is possibly TRBD2 (5 bases). The V gene's germline CDR1 is SGDLS and CDR2 YYNGEE. This CDR3 is 13 amino acids long. V lost 0 bases, J lost 9 bases, and 13 bases lay in between. The CDR3 sequence is CASSVGPLEGQYF. The CDR3, as DNA: TGTGCCAGCAGCGTAGGGCCCCTTGAGGGGCAGTACTTC.

In its sample, this clonotype was seen a few times. The chain combines TRBV5-8 with TRBJ2-3; 8 bases map to TRBD1. Trimming at V came to 0 bases and at J to 5 bases, leaving 5 bases not matched to a gene. Per germline, CDR1 SGHTS and CDR2 YDEGEE. This CDR3 is 15 amino acids long. CDR3 DNA: TGTGCCAGCAGCTTGGTACAGGGGGTAGAAGATACGCAGTATTTT. Residues: CASSLVQGVEDTQYF.

This clonotype was seen only a few times. The chain's CDR3 is CASSLLPRGDTQYF. CDR3 sequence (DNA): TGTGCCAGCAGTTTACTCCCTAGAGGAGATACGCAGTATTTT. The chain couples TRBV28 to TRBJ2-3; D unclear. Trimming cost V 2 bases and J 5 bases, with 11 bases left between them. This CDR3 comprises 14 residues. In germline, CDR1 is MDHEN, CDR2 SYDVKM. Supplemented by reference TRBV28 and TRBJ2-3, the full variable domain reads DVKVTQSSRYLVKRTGEKVFLECVQDMDHENMFWYRQDPGLGLRLIYFSYDVKMKEKGDIPEGYSVSREKKERFSLILESASTNQTSMYLCASSLLPRGDTQYFGPGTRLTVL.

Only a few counts were recorded for this clonotype. This sequence joins TRBV5-1 and TRBJ2-3, with TRBD1 identical over 7 bases. The CDR3 totals 15 residues. V lost 4 bases and J lost 4; bases outside the gene matches: 9. Per the germline V gene, CDR1 is SGHRS and CDR2 is YFSETQ. CDR3 coding DNA: TGCGCCAGCAGCCCGTACAGGGGTATCGCAGATACGCAGTATTTT. Its translation is CASSPYRGIADTQYF.

This clonotype was picked up a small number of times. This chain connects TRBV5-1 to TRBJ2-1; D is possibly TRBD1 or TRBD2 (5 bases each). This CDR3 has 16 amino acids. The V gene's germline CDR1 is SGHRS and CDR2 YFSETQ. Trimming removed 2 bases at V and 3 bases at J, with 15 bases between. The CDR3 region is CASSFGDRSYYNEQFF. DNA of the CDR3: TGCGCCAGCAGCTTTGGGGACCGAAGTTACTACAATGAGCAGTTCTTC.

DNA for the CDR3: TGTGCCAGCAGGCCCCGAAGGGACCCCACAGATACGCAGTATTTT. Its translation: CASRPRRDPTDTQYF. The chain has TRBV6-2 or TRBV6-3 and TRBJ2-3, with D perhaps TRBD1 or TRBD2 (5 bases each). Germline-derived CDR1 and CDR2 are MNHEY and SVGEGT. V dropped 6 bases and J dropped 2 bases, with 15 bases sitting between them. The CDR3 extends over 15 amino acids.

CDR3 DNA: TGCAGTGCGAGGGACAGGGGAAGACGAAAACTGTTTTTT. It is translated as CSARDRGRRKLFF. The genes are TRBV20-1 and TRBJ1-4, with TRBD1 matching 10 bases. Germline V gene data show CDR1 as DFQATT and CDR2 as SNEGSKA (reference sequence). This CDR3 is built from 13 residues. J was trimmed by 10 bases and V by 6 bases; bases with no gene match: 8.

The rearrangement joins TRBV3-1 to TRBJ2-1; 10 bases agree with TRBD2. Trimming cost V 4 bases and J 7 bases; bases outside gene matches: 7. Germline V CDR1 and CDR2: LGHDT, YNNKEL (reference sequence). This CDR3 has 15 residues. CDR3 DNA sequence: TGTGCCAGCAGCCCCCAGAGCGGGGGGGGGAATGAGCAGTTCTTC. This codes for CASSPQSGGGNEQFF.

The J gene is TRBJ1-2, the V gene TRBV6-2 or TRBV6-3, with TRBD1 as a possible D gene (5 bases). Trimming left V 6 bases short and J 8 bases short, with 16 bases between. CDR1 MNHEY and CDR2 SVGEGT come from the germline V gene. The length of the CDR3 is 13 residues. The DNA for the CDR3 is TGTGCCAGCAGCTTTGGCGGGGGATCCGGCTACACCTTC. The encoded protein is CASSFGGGSGYTF.

J is TRBJ2-3 and V is TRBV29-1, with D perhaps matching TRBD2 (5 bases). The length of the CDR3 is 16 residues. Germline CDR1 SQVTM, CDR2 ANQGSEA. V lost 4 bases to trimming and J lost 7 bases, with 24 bases between them. The DNA of the CDR3 is TGCAGCGTTGGGCACGAGGAGGAGAGAAGTTTGAATACGCAGTATTTT. Residues: CSVGHEEERSLNTQYF.

This clonotype turned up a few times. This rearrangement joins TRBV7-2 to TRBJ2-3; 12 bases agree with TRBD2. CDR1 is SGHTA and CDR2 is FQGNSA in the germline V gene. This CDR3 contains 17 residues. Germline trimming cut 1 base from V and 6 bases from J; bases unmatched to any gene: 8. The CDR3 DNA sequence: TGTGCCAGCAGCTTAGTACTAGCGGGGGGCGGCGTGGATACGCAGTATTTT. As protein: CASSLVLAGGGVDTQYF.

V is TRBV3-1 and J is TRBJ2-7, with D possibly called TRBD1 or TRBD2 (6 bases each). CDR3 length: 13 amino acids. Trimming took off 1 base at V and 5 bases at J, with 9 bases between the two ends. Germline-derived CDR1 and CDR2 are LGHDT and YNNKEL (reference sequence). CDR3 coding DNA: TGTGCCAGCAGCCAAGGGGGGGCCAACGAGCAGTACTTC. Translated: CASSQGGANEQYF.

On this clonotype itself: A much larger clone lies a single base off, so this may be a read error. Written as DNA, the CDR3 is TGTGCCAGCAGTGACTCATCCTCGACAGGCGTTGGCTACACCTTC. It translates to CASSDSSSTGVGYTF. J is TRBJ1-2 and V is TRBV6-1; weak D call: TRBD1 (6 bases). The CDR3 has 15 amino acids. V lost 3 bases to trimming and J lost 7 bases, with 18 bases between them. CDR1 and CDR2 from the germline V gene are MNHNS and SASEGT.

The genes are TRBV20-1 and TRBJ2-7; 8 nucleotides agree with TRBD2. The V gene end was trimmed by 3 bases and the J gene end by 9 bases; junction bases not matched to a gene: 10. This CDR3 has 13 residues. Germline CDR1 is DFQATT and CDR2 is SNEGSKA (reference sequence). CDR3 nucleotides: TGCAGTGCTAGCCGGACTAGCAAACTGGTGCAGTACTTC. It is translated as CSASRTSKLVQYF.

This clonotype turned up a few times. The V gene is TRBV28, the J gene TRBJ2-3; maybe TRBD1 (5 bases). From germline, CDR1 is MDHEN and CDR2 SYDVKM. V shed 7 bases and J shed 9 bases, with 20 bases lying between them. The CDR3 consists of 14 residues. CDR3 residues: CASTGPPPPGTQYF. CDR3 in DNA: TGTGCCAGCACCGGCCCTCCGCCTCCAGGGACGCAGTATTTT.

This chain links TRBV7-2 with TRBJ1-1; perhaps TRBD1 as D (5 bases). Trimming stripped 1 base from V and 3 bases from J, with 15 bases between. The CDR3 sequence is 16 residues long. From germline, CDR1 is SGHTA and CDR2 FQGNSA. The CDR3 DNA sequence: TGTGCCAGCAGCTTAGATGGACCAGTGGGGGACACTGAAGCTTTCTTT. Translating it yields CASSLDGPVGDTEAFF.

This clonotype was found a few times. The rearrangement uses TRBV7-2 and TRBJ2-4; TRBD2 matches 8 bases. Unmatched junction bases numbered 8, after V lost 0 bases and J lost 4 bases. CDR1 is SGHTA and CDR2 is FQGNSA in the germline V gene. The CDR3 is 17 amino acids. CDR3 bases: TGTGCCAGCAGCTTAGCCGCAACGGGGGGGCCGAAAAACATTCAGTACTTC. Residues: CASSLAATGGPKNIQYF.

This clonotype has a handful of counts. The V and J genes are TRBV6-5 and TRBJ1-2; D perhaps matches TRBD1 (6 bases). The CDR3 has 14 amino acids. Trimming shortened V by 2 bases and J by 8 bases, and 15 bases separated the two germline ends. CDR1 and CDR2 from the germline V gene are MNHEY and SVGAGI. CDR3 DNA sequence: TGTGCCAGCAGTTACAGGGGGGCAGGCCGCGGCTACACCTTC. Encoded protein: CASSYRGAGRGYTF.

This clonotype was recorded once. J is TRBJ1-1 and V is TRBV12-3 or TRBV12-4, with unresolved D. This CDR3 is 16 amino acids long. The V gene lost 1 base and the J gene lost 1 base, with 13 bases spanning the gap. Here the CDR3 reads CASSLVRALGNTEAFF. DNA for the CDR3: TGTGCCAGCAGTTTAGTGAGGGCCCTGGGGAACACTGAAGCTTTCTTT.

The chain uses TRBV6-5 and TRBJ1-2; no definite D call. CDR3 size: 19 residues. Germline CDR1 and CDR2: MNHEY and SVGAGI. Trimming stripped 0 bases from V and 4 bases from J, with 24 bases between. In DNA form, the CDR3 reads TGTGCCAGCAGTTACTCGATGTCGGCGCCGGGCACCAACCCCTATGGCTACACCTTC. Protein product: CASSYSMSAPGTNPYGYTF.

The chain carries TRBV5-1 and TRBJ2-5; TRBD1 matches at 8 bases. Trimming cost V 3 bases and J 6 bases; bases outside gene matches: 4. Germline loops: CDR1 SGHRS, CDR2 YFSETQ. The CDR3 is 13 amino acids. CDR3 in DNA: TGCGCCAGCAGCTCACGGACAGGGAAGACCCAGTACTTC. Residues: CASSSRTGKTQYF.

The chain employs TRBV5-1 and TRBJ1-1, with 10 bases identical to TRBD1. The CDR3 is made up of 14 amino acids. Germline CDR1 is SGHRS and CDR2 is YFSETQ. After removal of 4 bases from V and 8 bases from J, the junction contained 8 bases not matched to a gene. CDR3 in DNA: TGCGCCAGCAGCACCGGGACAGGGGACTTCGAAGCTTTCTTT. It translates to CASSTGTGDFEAFF.

This clonotype has just a few counts. The chain recombines TRBV3-1 with TRBJ1-5; no clear D gene. The CDR3 covers 17 residues. Per germline, CDR1 LGHDT and CDR2 YNNKEL (reference sequence). With 2 bases removed from V and 4 bases from J, the gap between germline ends came to 18 bases. CDR3 nucleotide sequence: TGTGCCAGCAGCCAAACCTTATTGAGAGGCATTAATCAGCCCCAGCATTTT. Its protein is CASSQTLLRGINQPQHF. Combining the CDR3 with reference TRBV3-1 and TRBJ1-5 gives the whole variable domain DTAVSQTPKYLVTQMGNDKSIKCEQNLGHDTMYWYKQDSKKFLKIMFSYNNKELIINETVPNRFSPKSPDKAHLNLHINSLELGDSAVYFCASSQTLLRGINQPQHFGDGTRLSIL.

V and J are TRBV20-1 and TRBJ1-5; possibly TRBD1 for D (5 bases). Germline V lookup: CDR1 DFQATT, CDR2 SNEGSKA (reference sequence). The V and J ends lost 1 base and 6 bases respectively, with 13 bases between them. There are 14 residues in the CDR3. As DNA, the CDR3 is TGCAGTGCTAGAGGGGGGTCAGAGCGTCAGCCCCAGCATTTT. Translation: CSARGGSERQPQHF.

The genes are TRBV11-2 and TRBJ1-2; 9 bases agree with TRBD1. In germline, CDR1 is SGHAT, CDR2 FQNNGV. This CDR3 has 15 amino acids. V gave up 6 bases and J gave up 2 bases; unmatched junction bases: 7. The CDR3: CASRLPGQGNYGYTF. In DNA form, the CDR3 reads TGTGCCAGCAGACTTCCGGGACAGGGAAACTATGGCTACACCTTC.

The chain carries TRBV5-1 and TRBJ1-4; 8 positions match TRBD1. V shed 2 bases and J 5 bases; nucleotides not matched to a gene: 8. The length of the CDR3 is 16 residues. The germline V gene has CDR1 SGHRS and CDR2 YFSETQ. CDR3 bases: TGCGCCAGCAGCTTATCCTCGGGACAGGCGAATGAAAAACTGTTTTTT. It yields the protein CASSLSSGQANEKLFF.